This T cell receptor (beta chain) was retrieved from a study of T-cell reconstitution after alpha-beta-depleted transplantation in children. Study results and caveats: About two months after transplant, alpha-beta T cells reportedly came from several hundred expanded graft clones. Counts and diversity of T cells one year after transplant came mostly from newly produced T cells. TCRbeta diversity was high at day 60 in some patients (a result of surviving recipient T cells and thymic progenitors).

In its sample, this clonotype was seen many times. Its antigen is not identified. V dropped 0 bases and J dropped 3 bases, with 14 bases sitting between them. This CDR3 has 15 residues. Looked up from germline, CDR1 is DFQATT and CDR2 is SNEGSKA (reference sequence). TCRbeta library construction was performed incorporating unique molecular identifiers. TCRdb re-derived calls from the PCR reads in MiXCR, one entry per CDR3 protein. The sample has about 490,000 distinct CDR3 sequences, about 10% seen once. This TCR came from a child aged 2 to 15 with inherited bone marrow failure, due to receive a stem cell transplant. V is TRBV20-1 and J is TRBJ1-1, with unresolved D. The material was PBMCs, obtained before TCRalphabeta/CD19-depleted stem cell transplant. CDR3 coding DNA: TGCAGTGCTAGAGATCGGGGATTTGGGTACACTGAAGCTTTCTTT. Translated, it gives CSARDRGFGYTEAFF.